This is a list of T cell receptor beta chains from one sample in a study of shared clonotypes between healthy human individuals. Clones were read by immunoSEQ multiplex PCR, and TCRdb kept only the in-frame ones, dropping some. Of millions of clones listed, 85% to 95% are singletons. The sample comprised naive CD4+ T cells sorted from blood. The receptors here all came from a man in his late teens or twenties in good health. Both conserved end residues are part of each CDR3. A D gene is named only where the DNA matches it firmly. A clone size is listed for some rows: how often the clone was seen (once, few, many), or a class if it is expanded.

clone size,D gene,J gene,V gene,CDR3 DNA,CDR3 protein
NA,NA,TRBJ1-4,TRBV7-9,TGTGCCAGCAGCTTAGTTGGTCAGGGTAATGAAAAACTGTTTTTT,CASSLVGQGNEKLFF
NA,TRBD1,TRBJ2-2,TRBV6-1,TGTGCCAGCACCTCCCACAGGGGAACCGGGGAGCTGTTTTTT,CASTSHRGTGELFF
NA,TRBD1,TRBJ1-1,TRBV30,TGTGCCTGGAGTGTACCCGACAGGGGACGGGTCACTGAAGCTTTCTTT,CAWSVPDRGRVTEAFF
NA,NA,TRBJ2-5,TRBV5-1,TGCGCCAGCAGCTTGGCCGGGGCAGGTATACAAGAGACCCAGTACTTC,CASSLAGAGIQETQYF
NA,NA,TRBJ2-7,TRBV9,TGTGCCAGCAGCGTAACCGGGACTTCCTCCTACGAGCAGTACTTC,CASSVTGTSSYEQYF
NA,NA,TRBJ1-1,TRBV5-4,TGTGCCAGCAGCTTCCCCACCGGGACACAGTCTGAAGCTTTCTTT,CASSFPTGTQSEAFF
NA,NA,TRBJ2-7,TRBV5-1,TGCGCCAGCAGCTCCGCCCCGGGACTTTCCTACGAGCAGTACTTC,CASSSAPGLSYEQYF
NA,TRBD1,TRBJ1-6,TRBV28,TGTGCCAGCAGACAACGGGGGAGAGGACAGGCGTCACCCCTCCACTTT,CASRQRGRGQASPLHF
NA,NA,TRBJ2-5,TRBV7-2,TGTGCCAGCCGGGCCGCGAACCCCATCGGGACCCAGTACTTC,CASRAANPIGTQYF
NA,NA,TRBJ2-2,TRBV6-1,TGTGCCAGCAGGTGGGACAACACCGGGGAGCTGTTTTTT,CASRWDNTGELFF
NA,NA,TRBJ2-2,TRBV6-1,TGTGCCAGCAGTGAGGGGCTTAACGCCGGGGAGCTGTTTTTT,CASSEGLNAGELFF
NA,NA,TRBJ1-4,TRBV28,TGTGCCAGCAGGTATAATGAAAAACTGTTTTTT,CASRYNEKLFF
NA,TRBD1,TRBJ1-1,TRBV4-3,TGCGCCAGCAGCCAAGATAGAGGTACAGGGGTTTCTGAAGCTTTCTTT,CASSQDRGTGVSEAFF
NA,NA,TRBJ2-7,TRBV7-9,TGTGCCAGCAGCTTATCTCGGGGGCCCTTCTCCTACGAGCAGTACTTC,CASSLSRGPFSYEQYF
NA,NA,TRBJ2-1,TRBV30,TGTGCCTGGAGTGTCGGGGGGCCCGCGGGTGAGCAGTTCTTC,CAWSVGGPAGEQFF
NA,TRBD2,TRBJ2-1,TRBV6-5,TGTGCCAGCAGGGATCTAGCGGGGGGTAGCAATGAGCAGTTCTTC,CASRDLAGGSNEQFF
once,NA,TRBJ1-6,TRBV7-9,TGTGCCAGCAGCTTAGTGGGGGCCTATAATTCACCCCTCCACTTT,CASSLVGAYNSPLHF
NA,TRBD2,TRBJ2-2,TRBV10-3,TGTGCCAGCGCGCTTAGAGGGACTAGCGGGATTGGGGAGCTGTTTTTT,CASALRGTSGIGELFF
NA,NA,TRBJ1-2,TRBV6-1,TGTGCCAGCAGTGCACTTGGCTATGGCTACACCTTC,CASSALGYGYTF
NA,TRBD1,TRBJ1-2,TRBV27,TGTGCCAGCAGTTTAACCGGGACAGGGTATGGCTACACCTTC,CASSLTGTGYGYTF
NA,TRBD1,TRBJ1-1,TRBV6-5,TGTGCCAGCAGCGGGGACAGCTGGCTCACTGAAGCTTTCTTT,CASSGDSWLTEAFF
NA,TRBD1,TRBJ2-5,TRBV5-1,TGCGCCAGCAGCTTGAGACAGGGAGTAGAGACCCAGTACTTC,CASSLRQGVETQYF